This TCR beta chain was retrieved from a study of cytomegalovirus exposure and HLA in healthy donors. Whole-study results and caveats: An Asian-associated ancestry cluster reportedly showed fewer N-insertions than the approximately 600-donor mean in a later analysis. Sequencing likely produced, as an artifact, a cluster of highly shared sequence variants.

A word on this clone: No antigen is known for it.

Trimming stripped 7 bases from V and 9 bases from J, with 13 bases between. CDR3 length: 13 residues. In germline, CDR1 is LNHDA, CDR2 SQIVND (reference sequence). PCR amplification relied on 60 Vbeta primers (plus 13 Jbeta primers). The method was immunoSEQ multiplex PCR; TCRdb's version includes in-frame clones alone and lacks a portion of them. The sample includes about 98,000 clones, approximately 82% of them seen just once. Sequenced material: PBMCs. The sequence was collected from a female donor in good health and CMV-seropositive. The chain couples TRBV19 to TRBJ1-6, with D hard to call. The CDR3 loop reads CASNGGERSPLHF. DNA for the CDR3: TGTGCCAGTAATGGTGGGGAGCGTTCACCCCTCCACTTT.